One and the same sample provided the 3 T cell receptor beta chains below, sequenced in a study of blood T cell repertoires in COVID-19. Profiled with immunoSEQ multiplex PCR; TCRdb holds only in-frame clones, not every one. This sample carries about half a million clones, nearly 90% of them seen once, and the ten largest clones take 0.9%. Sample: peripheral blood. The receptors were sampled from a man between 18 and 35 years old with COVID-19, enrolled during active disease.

Here the CDR3 DNA reads TGTGCCAGCAGCTTAGGTGGTAGCGGGGGGGCCGGGGTCCATGAGCAGTTCTTC. Amino acid sequence: CASSLGGSGGAGVHEQFF. The chain uses TRBV7-6 and TRBJ2-1, with TRBD2 identical over 11 bases. The germline gives CDR1 SGHVS, CDR2 FNYEAQ. This CDR3 contains 18 residues. V was clipped by 1 base and J by 8 bases; unmatched bases: 13.

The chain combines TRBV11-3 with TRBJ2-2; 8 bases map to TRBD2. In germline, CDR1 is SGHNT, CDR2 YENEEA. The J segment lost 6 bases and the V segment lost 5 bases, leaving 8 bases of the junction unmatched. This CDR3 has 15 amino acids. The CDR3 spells CASSPLAAGAGELFF. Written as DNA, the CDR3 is TGTGCCAGCAGCCCCTTGGCAGCGGGAGCCGGGGAGCTGTTTTTT.

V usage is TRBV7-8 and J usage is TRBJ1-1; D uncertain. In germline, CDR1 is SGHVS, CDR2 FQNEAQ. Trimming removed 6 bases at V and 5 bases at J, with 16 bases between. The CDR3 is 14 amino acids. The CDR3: CASRPGPGGTEAFF. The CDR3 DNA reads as TGTGCCAGCAGACCGGGCCCCGGCGGGACTGAAGCTTTCTTT.